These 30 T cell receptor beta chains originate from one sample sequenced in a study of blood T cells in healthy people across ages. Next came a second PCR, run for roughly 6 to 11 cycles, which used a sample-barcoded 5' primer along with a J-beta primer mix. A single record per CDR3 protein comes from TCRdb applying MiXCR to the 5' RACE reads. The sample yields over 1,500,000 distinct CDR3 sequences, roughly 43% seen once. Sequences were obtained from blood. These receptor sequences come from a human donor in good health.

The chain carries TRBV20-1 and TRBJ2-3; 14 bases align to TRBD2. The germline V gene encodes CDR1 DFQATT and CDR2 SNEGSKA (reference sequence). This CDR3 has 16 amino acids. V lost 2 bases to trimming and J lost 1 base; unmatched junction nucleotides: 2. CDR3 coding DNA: TGCAGTGCTAGATCGGGACTAGCGGGGGGCACAGATACGCAGTATTTT. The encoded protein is CSARSGLAGGTDTQYF.

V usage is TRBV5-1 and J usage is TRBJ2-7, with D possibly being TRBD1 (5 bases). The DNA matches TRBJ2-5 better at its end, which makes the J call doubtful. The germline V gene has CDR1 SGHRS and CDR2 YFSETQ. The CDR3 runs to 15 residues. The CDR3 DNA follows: TGCGCCAGCAGCCCCAGCCAGGGTGAGAGAGAGACCCAGTACTTC. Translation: CASSPSQGERETQYF.

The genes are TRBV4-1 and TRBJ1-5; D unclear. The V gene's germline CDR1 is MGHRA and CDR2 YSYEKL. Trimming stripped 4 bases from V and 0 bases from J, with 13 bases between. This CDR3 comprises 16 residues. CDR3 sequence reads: CASSPLVGYSNQPQHF. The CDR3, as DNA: TGCGCCAGCAGCCCTCTGGTGGGATATAGCAATCAGCCCCAGCATTTT.

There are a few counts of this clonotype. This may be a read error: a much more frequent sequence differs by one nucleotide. DNA of the CDR3: TGTGCCAGCAGGATCGGACAGGGGGGGCTCGGAAACATTCAGTACTTC. It encodes CASRIGQGGLGNIQYF. The rearrangement uses TRBV6-2 or TRBV6-3 and TRBJ2-4; 10 nucleotides align to TRBD1. This CDR3 contains 16 residues. In germline, CDR1 is MNHEY, CDR2 SVGEGT. V lost 6 bases, J lost 6 bases, and 11 bases stayed unmatched.

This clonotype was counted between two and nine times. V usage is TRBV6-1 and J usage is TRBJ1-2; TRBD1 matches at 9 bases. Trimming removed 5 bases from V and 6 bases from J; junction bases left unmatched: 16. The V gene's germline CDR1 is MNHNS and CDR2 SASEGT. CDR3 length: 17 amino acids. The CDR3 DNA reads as TGTGCCAGCAGTCGCGATCGGACAGGGGTGTTTGGAAATGGCTACACCTTC. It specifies CASSRDRTGVFGNGYTF.

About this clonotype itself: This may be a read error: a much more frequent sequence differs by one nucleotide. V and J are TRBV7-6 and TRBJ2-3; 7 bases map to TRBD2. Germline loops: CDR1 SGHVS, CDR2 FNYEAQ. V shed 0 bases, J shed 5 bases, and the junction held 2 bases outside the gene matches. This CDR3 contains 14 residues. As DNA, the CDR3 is TGTGCCAGCAGCTTAGCGGCGGGGGTAGATACGCAGTATTTT. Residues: CASSLAAGVDTQYF.

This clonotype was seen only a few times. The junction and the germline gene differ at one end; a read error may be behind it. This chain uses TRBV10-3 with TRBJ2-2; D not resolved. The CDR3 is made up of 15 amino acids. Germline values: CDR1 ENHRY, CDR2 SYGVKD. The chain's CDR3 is CAISVQQMNTGELFF. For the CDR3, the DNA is TGCGCCATCAGTGTCCAACAGATGAACACCGGGGAGCTGTTTTTT.

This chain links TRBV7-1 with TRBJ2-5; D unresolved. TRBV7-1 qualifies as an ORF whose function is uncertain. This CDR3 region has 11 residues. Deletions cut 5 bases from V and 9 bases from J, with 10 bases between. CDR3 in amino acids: CASSAAWAQYF. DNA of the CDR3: TGTGCCAGCAGCGCCGCCTGGGCCCAGTACTTC.

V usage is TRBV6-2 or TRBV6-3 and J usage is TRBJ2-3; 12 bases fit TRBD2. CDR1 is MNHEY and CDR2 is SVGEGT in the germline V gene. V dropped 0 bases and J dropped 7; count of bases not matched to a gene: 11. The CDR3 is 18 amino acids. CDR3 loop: CASSYSGLGLAGRNTQYF. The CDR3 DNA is TGTGCCAGCAGTTACTCCGGGCTCGGACTAGCGGGAAGAAATACGCAGTATTTT.

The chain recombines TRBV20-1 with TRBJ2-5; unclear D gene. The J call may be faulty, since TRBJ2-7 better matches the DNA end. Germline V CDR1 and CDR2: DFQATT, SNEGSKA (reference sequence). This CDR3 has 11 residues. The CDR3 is CSVPLTYEQYF. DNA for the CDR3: TGCAGTGTCCCCCTCACTTACGAGCAGTACTTC.

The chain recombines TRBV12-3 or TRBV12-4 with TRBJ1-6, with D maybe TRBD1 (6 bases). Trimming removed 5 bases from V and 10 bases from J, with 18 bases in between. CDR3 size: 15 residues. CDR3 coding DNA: TGTGCCAGCAGTCCACAACAGGGATCTGGGTCACCCCTCCACTTT. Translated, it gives CASSPQQGSGSPLHF.

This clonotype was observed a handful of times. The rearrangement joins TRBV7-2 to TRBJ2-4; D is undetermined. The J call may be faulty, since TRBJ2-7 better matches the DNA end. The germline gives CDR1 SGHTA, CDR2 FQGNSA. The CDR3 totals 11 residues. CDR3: CASSSLVEQYF. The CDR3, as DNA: TGTGCCAGCAGCTCCCTCGTCGAGCAGTACTTC.

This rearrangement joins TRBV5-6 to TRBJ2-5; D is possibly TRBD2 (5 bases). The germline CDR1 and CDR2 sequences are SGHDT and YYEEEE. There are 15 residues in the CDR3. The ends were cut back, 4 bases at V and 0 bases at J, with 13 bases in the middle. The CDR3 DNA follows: TGTGCCAGCAGCCCACGACGGGGATACCAAGAGACCCAGTACTTC. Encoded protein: CASSPRRGYQETQYF.

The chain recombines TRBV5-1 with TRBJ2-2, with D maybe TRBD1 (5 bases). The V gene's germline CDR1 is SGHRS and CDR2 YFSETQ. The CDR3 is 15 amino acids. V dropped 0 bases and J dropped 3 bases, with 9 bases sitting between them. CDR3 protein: CASSLATGDTGELFF. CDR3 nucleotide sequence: TGCGCCAGCAGCTTGGCCACAGGAGACACCGGGGAGCTGTTTTTT.

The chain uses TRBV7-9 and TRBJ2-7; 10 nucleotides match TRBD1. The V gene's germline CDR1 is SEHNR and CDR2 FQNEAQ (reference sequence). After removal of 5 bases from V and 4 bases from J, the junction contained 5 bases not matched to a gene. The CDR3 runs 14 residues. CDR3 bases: TGTGCCAGCAGCGCCCGGGACAGGGGTTACGAGCAGTACTTC. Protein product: CASSARDRGYEQYF. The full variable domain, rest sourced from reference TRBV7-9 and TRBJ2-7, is DTGVSQNPRHKITKRGQNVTFRCDPISEHNRLYWYRQTLGQGPEFLTYFQNEAQLEKSRLLSDRFSAERPKGSFSTLEIQRTEQGDSAMYLCASSARDRGYEQYFGPGTRLTVT.

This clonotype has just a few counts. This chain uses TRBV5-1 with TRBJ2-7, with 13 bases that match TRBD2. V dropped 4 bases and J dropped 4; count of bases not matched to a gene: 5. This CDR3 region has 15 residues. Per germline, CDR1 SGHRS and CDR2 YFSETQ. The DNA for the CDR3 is TGCGCCAGCAGCCGGACTAGCGGGGGAGGATACGAGCAGTACTTC. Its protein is CASSRTSGGGYEQYF.

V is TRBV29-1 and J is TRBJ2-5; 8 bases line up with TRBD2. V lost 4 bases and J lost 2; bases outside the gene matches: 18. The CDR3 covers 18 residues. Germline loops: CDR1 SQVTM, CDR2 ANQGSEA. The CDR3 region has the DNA TGCAGCGTTGTAGGTTTAGCGGGGCCCCGGGCGAGACAAGAGACCCAGTACTTC. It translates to CSVVGLAGPRARQETQYF.

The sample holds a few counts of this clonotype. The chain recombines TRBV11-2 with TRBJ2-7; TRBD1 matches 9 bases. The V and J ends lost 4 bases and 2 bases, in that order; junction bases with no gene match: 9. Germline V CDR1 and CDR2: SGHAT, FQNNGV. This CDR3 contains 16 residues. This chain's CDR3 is CASSSHGTGIPYEQYF. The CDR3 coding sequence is TGTGCCAGCAGCTCGCATGGGACAGGGATACCCTACGAGCAGTACTTC.

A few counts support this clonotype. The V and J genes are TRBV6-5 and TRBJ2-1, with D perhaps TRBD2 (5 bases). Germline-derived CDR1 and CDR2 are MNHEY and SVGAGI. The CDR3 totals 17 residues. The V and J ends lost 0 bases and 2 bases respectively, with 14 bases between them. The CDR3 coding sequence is TGTGCCAGCAGTTACTCGAAACTAGATGCTACCTACAATGAGCAGTTCTTC. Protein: CASSYSKLDATYNEQFF.

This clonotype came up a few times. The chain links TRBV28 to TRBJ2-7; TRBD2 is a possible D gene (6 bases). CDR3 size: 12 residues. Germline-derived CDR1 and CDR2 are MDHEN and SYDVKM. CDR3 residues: CASGPPSYEQYF. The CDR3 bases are TGTGCAAGCGGGCCTCCTTCCTACGAGCAGTACTTC.

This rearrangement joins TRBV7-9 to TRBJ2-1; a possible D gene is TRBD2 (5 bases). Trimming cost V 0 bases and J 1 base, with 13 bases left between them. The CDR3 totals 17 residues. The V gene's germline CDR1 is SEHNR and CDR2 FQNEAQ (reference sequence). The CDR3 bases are TGTGCCAGCAGCTTAGCGCCGTTCCGGGGATCCTACAATGAGCAGTTCTTC. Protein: CASSLAPFRGSYNEQFF.

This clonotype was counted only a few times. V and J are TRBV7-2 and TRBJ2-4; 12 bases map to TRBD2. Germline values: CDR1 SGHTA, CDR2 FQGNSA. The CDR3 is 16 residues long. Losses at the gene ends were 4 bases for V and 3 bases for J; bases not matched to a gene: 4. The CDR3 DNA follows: TGTGCCAGCAGCTCTAGCGGGGGGGCGATCAAAAACATTCAGTACTTC. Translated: CASSSSGGAIKNIQYF.

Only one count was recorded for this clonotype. For the CDR3, the DNA is TGTGCCAGCAGTGAACCGGGACCAGGGGGCGGCGAGCAGTTCTTC. It yields the protein CASSEPGPGGGEQFF. The chain combines TRBV25-1 with TRBJ2-1; 8 nucleotides match TRBD1. CDR1 MGHDK and CDR2 SYGVNS come from the germline V gene. The V segment lost 2 bases and the J segment 10 bases; nucleotides outside the gene matches: 10. This CDR3 has 15 amino acids.

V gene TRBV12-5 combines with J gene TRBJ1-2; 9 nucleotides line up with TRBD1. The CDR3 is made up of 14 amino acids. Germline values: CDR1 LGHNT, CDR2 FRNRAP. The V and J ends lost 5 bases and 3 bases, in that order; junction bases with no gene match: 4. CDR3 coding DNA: TGTGCTAGTGGTATACAGGGGGCGGACTATGGCTACACCTTC. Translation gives CASGIQGADYGYTF.

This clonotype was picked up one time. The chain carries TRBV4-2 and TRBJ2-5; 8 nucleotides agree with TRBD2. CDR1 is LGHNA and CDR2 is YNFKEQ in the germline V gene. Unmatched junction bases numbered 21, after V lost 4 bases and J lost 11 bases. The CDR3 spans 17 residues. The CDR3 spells CASSRELVTSGSREQYF. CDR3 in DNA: TGTGCCAGCAGCCGAGAACTGGTCACTAGCGGTAGCAGGGAGCAGTACTTC.

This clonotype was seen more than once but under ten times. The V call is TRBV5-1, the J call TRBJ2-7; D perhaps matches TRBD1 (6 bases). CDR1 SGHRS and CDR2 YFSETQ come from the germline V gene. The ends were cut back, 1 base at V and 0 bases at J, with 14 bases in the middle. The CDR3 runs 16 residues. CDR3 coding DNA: TGCGCCAGCAGCTTGACTGGGGACACACTCTCCTACGAGCAGTACTTC. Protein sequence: CASSLTGDTLSYEQYF.

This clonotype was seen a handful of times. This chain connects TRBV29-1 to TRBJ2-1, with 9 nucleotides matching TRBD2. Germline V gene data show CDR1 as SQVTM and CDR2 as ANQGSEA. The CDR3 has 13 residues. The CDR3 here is CSLNIAGGNEQFF. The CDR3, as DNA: TGCAGTCTCAATATCGCGGGGGGGAATGAGCAGTTCTTC.

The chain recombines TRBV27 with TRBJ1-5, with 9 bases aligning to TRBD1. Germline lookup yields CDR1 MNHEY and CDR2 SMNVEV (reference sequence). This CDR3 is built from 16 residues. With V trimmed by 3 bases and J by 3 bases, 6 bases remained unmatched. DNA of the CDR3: TGTGCCAGCAGTTTGTACTGGACAGGGGACAATCAGCCCCAGCATTTT. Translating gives CASSLYWTGDNQPQHF.

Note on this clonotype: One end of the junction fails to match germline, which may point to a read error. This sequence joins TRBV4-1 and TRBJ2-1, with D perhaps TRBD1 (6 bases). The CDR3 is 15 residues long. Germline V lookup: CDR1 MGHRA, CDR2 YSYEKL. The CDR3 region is CASSQDKWDNNGQFF. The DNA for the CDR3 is TGCGCCAGCAGCCAAGATAAGTGGGACAACAATGGGCAGTTCTTC.

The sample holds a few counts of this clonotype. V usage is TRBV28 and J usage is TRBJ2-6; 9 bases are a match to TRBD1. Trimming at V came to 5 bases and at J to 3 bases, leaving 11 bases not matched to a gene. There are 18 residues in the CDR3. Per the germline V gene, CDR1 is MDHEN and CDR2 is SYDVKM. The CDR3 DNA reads TGTGCCAGCAGTGCCCGGGACAGGGTCATGGTTGGGGCCAACGTCCTGACTTTC. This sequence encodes CASSARDRVMVGANVLTF.